This T cell receptor (beta chain) comes out of a study of T cells after yellow fever vaccination. Findings and limits, study-wide: The CD4 and CD8 compartments had a small share of their clonotypes in common. Detected again after the booster were most primary-vaccination clones, at 95% to 96% CD4 and around 91% CD8.

Synthesis of TCR cDNA relied on 5'RACE template switching, which attached a universal primer site and UMIs. MiXCR was run by TCRdb on the 5' RACE reads, yielding one entry per CDR3 protein. The sample lists 150,000 to 200,000 distinct CDR3 sequences; approximately 6.7% were seen once. The V end was cut by 1 base, the J end by 4 bases, with 14 bases between. The length of the CDR3 is 16 residues. CDR1 is SGHTA and CDR2 is FQGNSA in the germline V gene. This clonotype was counted between two and nine times. No antigen is known for it. The sequenced sample was CD4+ T cells sorted from PBMCs, obtained less than 6 days after the first yellow fever vaccination. The sequence was obtained from a young man who received the YFV17D yellow fever vaccine. This rearrangement joins TRBV7-2 to TRBJ1-5, with D unresolved. The CDR3 nucleotides are TGTGCCAGCAGCTTAGAAGGTACCGGGTGGAATCAGCCCCAGCATTTT. Protein: CASSLEGTGWNQPQHF.